Below are 16 T cell receptor beta chains sequenced from a single sample in a study of CD8+CD57+ T cells in acquired aplastic anemia. Template material for TCR beta VDJ and CDR3 profiling consisted of genomic DNA. TCRdb independently ran MiXCR on the reads; one entry per CDR3 protein. Seen here are 100,000 to 150,000 distinct CDR3 sequences, 48% observed once, and the top ten hold about 2.7%. The sequenced sample was sorted CD4+, CD8+, or CD8+CD57+ T cells (not recorded which) from PBMCs. The receptors shown here come from a human donor in good health, serving as a control.

This clonotype has a count of ten or more. One junction end does not reproduce the germline sequence, and a read error may be involved. The V and J genes are TRBV29-1 and TRBJ2-1, with 8 bases lining up with TRBD1. The CDR3 runs to 13 residues. CDR1 is SQVTM and CDR2 is ANQGSEA in the germline V gene. In DNA, the CDR3 is TGCAGCGTTGATGACAGGGGAATTAATGGGCAGTTCTTC. Its translation is CSVDDRGINGQFF.

The chain employs TRBV19 and TRBJ1-2; D gene uncertain. The CDR3 covers 15 residues. The V end was cut by 4 bases, the J end by 6 bases, with 18 bases between. Germline lookup yields CDR1 LNHDA and CDR2 SQIVND (reference sequence). CDR3 in DNA: TGTGCCAGTAGTACCCGGGCCGGGGAAGAGGATGGCTACACCTTC. Protein product: CASSTRAGEEDGYTF.

This clonotype was seen only a few times. At one of its ends the junction is not consistent with the germline gene, which may arise from a read error. The chain has TRBV6-2 or TRBV6-3 and TRBJ2-2; D may correspond to TRBD1 or TRBD2 (5 bases each). This CDR3 spans 13 amino acids. Per the germline V gene, CDR1 is MNHEY and CDR2 is SVGEGT. The DNA for the CDR3 is TGTGCCAGCAGTTACTCGTGGGACGGGGAGCTGTCTTTT. Residues: CASSYSWDGELSF.

This clonotype occurred once. The chain links TRBV25-1 to TRBJ2-1; D call uncertain. CDR1 MGHDK and CDR2 SYGVNS come from the germline V gene. The germline V and J ends were trimmed by 6 bases and 5 bases, with 14 bases remaining between them. The CDR3 length is 14 residues. The CDR3, as DNA: TGTGCCAGCAGGCCCCCGGGCGGCAACAATGAGCAGTTCTTC. Its translation is CASRPPGGNNEQFF.

V is TRBV29-1 and J is TRBJ2-1, with D unresolved. CDR3 length equals 12 residues. From germline, CDR1 is SQVTM and CDR2 ANQGSEA. With 3 bases removed from V and 3 bases from J, the gap between germline ends came to 6 bases. CDR3 sequence (DNA): TGCAGCGTTGATGCCGTCTACAATGAGCAGTTCTTC. Translated: CSVDAVYNEQFF.

This clonotype was seen repeatedly, ten times or more. V usage is TRBV20-1 and J usage is TRBJ2-1; D uncertain. From germline, CDR1 is DFQATT and CDR2 SNEGSKA (reference sequence). The CDR3 consists of 14 residues. V gave up 5 bases and J gave up 6 bases, with 17 bases separating them. CDR3 coding DNA: TGCAGTGCTGCCCTTGATCTCCCAGGCAATGAGCAGTTCTTC. This encodes CSAALDLPGNEQFF.

Notes on this clonotype: A much bigger clone sits one base away, suggesting this may be a read error. The genes are TRBV5-1 and TRBJ2-3; 10 bases agree with TRBD1. Gene TRBJ1-5 matches the end of the DNA better, so the J call may be wrong. CDR3 length equals 16 residues. Germline assignment: CDR1 SGHRS and CDR2 YFSETQ. In nucleotides, the CDR3 is TGCGCCAGCAGCTTTAGACAGGGGGCTATCACAGATACGCAGCATTTT. It encodes CASSFRQGAITDTQHF.

The chain recombines TRBV10-3 with TRBJ2-7; D might be TRBD2 (6 bases). CDR1 and CDR2 from the germline V gene are ENHRY and SYGVKD. The CDR3 extends over 14 amino acids. V lost 6 bases and J 5 bases, leaving 17 bases between the germline ends. The CDR3, as DNA: TGTGCCATCAGCGGGACTCGAGGGATCGACGAGCAGTACTTC. Protein product: CAISGTRGIDEQYF.

This clonotype came up once. V gene TRBV15 combines with J gene TRBJ1-4; D not resolved. The CDR3 contains 16 residues. The V end lost 4 bases, the J end lost 7 bases, and 19 bases lay between the germline ends. Germline-derived CDR1 and CDR2 are LNHNV and YYDKDF (reference sequence). CDR3 residues: CATSTLEGRGSEKLFF. CDR3 coding DNA: TGTGCCACCAGCACCTTAGAGGGCCGAGGGAGTGAAAAACTGTTTTTT.

The rearrangement uses TRBV12-3 or TRBV12-4 and TRBJ1-4, with a tentative D call TRBD1 (6 bases). Trimming shortened V by 3 bases and J by 0 bases, and 11 bases separated the two germline ends. The CDR3 has 16 amino acids. The CDR3 bases are TGTGCCAGCAGTTTTCGGGGGACACCAACTAATGAAAAACTGTTTTTT. Translation: CASSFRGTPTNEKLFF.

This clonotype has ten or more counts. The chain recombines TRBV9 with TRBJ2-5; D ambiguous. Trimming left V 3 bases short and J 5 bases short, with 11 bases between. The germline gives CDR1 SGDLS, CDR2 YYNGEE. This CDR3 region has 13 residues. The CDR3 here is CASSEGPVETQYF. As DNA, the CDR3 is TGTGCCAGCAGCGAAGGACCGGTTGAGACCCAGTACTTC.

This clonotype appeared many times. This chain joins TRBV12-3 or TRBV12-4 and TRBJ1-1; unclear D gene. This CDR3 spans 14 amino acids. V was trimmed by 7 bases and J by 0 bases, leaving 12 bases between them. DNA of the CDR3: TGTGCCAGCACCGACTGGCGGTTGAACACTGAAGCTTTCTTT. It is translated as CASTDWRLNTEAFF.

The rearrangement uses TRBV20-1 and TRBJ1-2; tentatively, D is TRBD1 (6 bases). Germline V gives CDR1 DFQATT, CDR2 SNEGSKA (reference sequence). The CDR3 extends over 11 amino acids. V was trimmed by 6 bases and J by 5 bases, leaving 10 bases between them. This chain's CDR3 is CSAFQGYGYTF. CDR3 DNA: TGCAGTGCGTTCCAGGGGTATGGCTACACCTTC.

The CDR3 DNA sequence: TGTGCCACCAGTGAGAAAGGACAGGGCACAGATACGCAGTATTTT. Protein: CATSEKGQGTDTQYF. The chain has TRBV24-1 and TRBJ2-3; TRBD1 matches at 7 bases. The CDR3 has 15 amino acids. CDR1 KGHDR and CDR2 SFDVKD come from the germline V gene. Unmatched junction bases numbered 4, after V lost 4 bases and J lost 1 base.

This clonotype was counted between two and nine times. The V gene is TRBV7-9, the J gene TRBJ1-6; tentatively, D is TRBD1 (6 bases). The CDR3 runs 14 residues. V dropped 2 bases and J dropped 10 bases, with 12 bases sitting between them. The V gene's germline CDR1 is SEHNR and CDR2 FQNEAQ (reference sequence). The CDR3 is CASSLMGQGSPLHF. CDR3 DNA: TGTGCCAGCAGCTTAATGGGGCAGGGGTCACCCCTCCACTTT. Filled out from reference TRBV7-9 and TRBJ1-6, the complete variable domain reads DTGVSQNPRHKITKRGQNVTFRCDPISEHNRLYWYRQTLGQGPEFLTYFQNEAQLEKSRLLSDRFSAERPKGSFSTLEIQRTEQGDSAMYLCASSLMGQGSPLHFGNGTRLTVT.

The chain employs TRBV14 and TRBJ1-6; 7 bases match TRBD1. J lost 7 bases, V lost 2 bases, and 11 bases had no gene match. Per the germline V gene, CDR1 is SGHDN and CDR2 is FVKESK. This CDR3 region has 17 residues. The DNA of the CDR3 is TGTGCCAGCAGCCAAAGGGCGGAGACAGGGATCAATTCACCCCTCCACTTT. Its translation is CASSQRAETGINSPLHF.